The 30 T cell receptor beta chains listed next were all sequenced from one sample in a study of T cell changes during pregnancy in multiple sclerosis. TCRdb's table, derived via immunoSEQ multiplex PCR, lists solely in-frame clones and lacks some. Among some 69,000 clones listed, around 94% were seen once. The sample was peripheral blood, taken in the second trimester of pregnancy. These receptors originate from a female donor in good health, enrolled as a control in a pregnancy study.

CDR3 loop: CASSDWDASGVMAKNIQYF. The DNA of the CDR3 is TGTGCCAGCAGCGACTGGGATGCTAGCGGGGTTATGGCCAAAAACATTCAGTACTTC. V is TRBV7-9 and J is TRBJ2-4; TRBD2 aligns across 9 bases. The trim removed 5 bases at V and 1 base at J, leaving 15 bases unmatched. There are 19 residues in the CDR3. Germline V gene data show CDR1 as SEHNR and CDR2 as FQNEAQ (reference sequence).

The chain links TRBV19 to TRBJ1-6; possible D gene TRBD1, 5 bases. V lost 9 bases to trimming and J lost 1 base, with 7 bases between them. This CDR3 has 13 residues. The germline V gene encodes CDR1 LNHDA and CDR2 SQIVND (reference sequence). The CDR3, as DNA: TGTGCCAGCAGGGTTTCCTATAATTCACCCCTCCACTTT. This sequence encodes CASRVSYNSPLHF.

This clone was recorded only once. V is TRBV10-3 and J is TRBJ2-1, with D perhaps TRBD2 (6 bases). The CDR3 consists of 12 residues. The germline V and J ends were trimmed by 2 bases and 7 bases, with 6 bases remaining between them. CDR1 ENHRY and CDR2 SYGVKD come from the germline V gene. The CDR3 is CAISEAGNEQFF. The CDR3 region has the DNA TGTGCCATCAGTGAGGCGGGAAATGAGCAGTTCTTC.

The rearrangement joins TRBV6-5 to TRBJ1-1, with D unclear. Germline V gene data show CDR1 as MNHEY and CDR2 as SVGAGI. This CDR3 region has 12 residues. V gave up 6 bases and J gave up 11 bases, with 16 bases separating them. Here the CDR3 reads CASRIPPGSAFF. The CDR3 bases are TGTGCCAGCAGGATTCCCCCGGGTAGCGCTTTCTTT.

This sequence joins TRBV19 and TRBJ2-2, with a weak D call TRBD2 (7 bases). The CDR3 loop spans 17 amino acids. Trimming took off 5 bases at V and 3 bases at J, with 19 bases between the two ends. Per the germline V gene, CDR1 is LNHDA and CDR2 is SQIVND (reference sequence). The CDR3 DNA is TGTGCCAGTAGTCCCCCTACGAGGGGGGGTTACACCGGGGAGCTGTTTTTT. Residues: CASSPPTRGGYTGELFF.

This clone is a singleton in its sample. The V call is TRBV7-2, the J call TRBJ2-1, with unresolved D. This CDR3 comprises 12 residues. CDR1 is SGHTA and CDR2 is FQGNSA in the germline V gene. Trimming stripped 6 bases from V and 6 bases from J, with 9 bases between. Here the CDR3 DNA reads TGTGCCAGCAGGTTCTCCGGCAATGAGCAGTTCTTC. This sequence encodes CASRFSGNEQFF.

The genes are TRBV2 and TRBJ1-5, with a tentative D call TRBD1 (6 bases). CDR1 is SNHLY and CDR2 is FYNNEI in the germline V gene. The V and J ends lost 8 bases and 2 bases respectively, with 10 bases between them. This CDR3 has 13 residues. Here the CDR3 reads CASRKGGNQPQHF. The CDR3 DNA is TGTGCCAGCCGAAAGGGGGGCAATCAGCCCCAGCATTTT.

This chain joins TRBV5-1 and TRBJ2-2; the D gene is possibly TRBD2 (5 bases). From germline, CDR1 is SGHRS and CDR2 YFSETQ. V lost 4 bases, J lost 7 bases, and 14 bases lay in between. The CDR3 loop spans 14 amino acids. In DNA form, the CDR3 reads TGCGCCAGCAGCCCTACCTCCGGGGTCGGGGAGCTGTTTTTT. Protein: CASSPTSGVGELFF.

The chain recombines TRBV7-8 with TRBJ1-4; a weak D match, TRBD1 (6 bases). V lost 3 bases to trimming and J lost 8 bases, with 10 bases between them. Germline V CDR1 and CDR2: SGHVS, FQNEAQ. The CDR3 is 13 amino acids. CDR3 bases: TGTGCCAGCAGCTTGGAGAGGGGGGAAAAACTGTTTTTT. The encoded protein is CASSLERGEKLFF.

This clone was seen a single time. This chain uses TRBV7-9 with TRBJ2-3; D perhaps matches TRBD2 (6 bases). CDR3 length: 16 residues. CDR1 SEHNR and CDR2 FQNEAQ come from the germline V gene (reference sequence). V gave up 1 base and J gave up 4 bases, with 15 bases separating them. This CDR3 is CASSLGGAGVADTQYF. The DNA of the CDR3 is TGTGCCAGCAGCTTAGGCGGGGCCGGGGTCGCAGATACGCAGTATTTT. The full variable domain, rest sourced from reference TRBV7-9 and TRBJ2-3, is DTGVSQNPRHKITKRGQNVTFRCDPISEHNRLYWYRQTLGQGPEFLTYFQNEAQLEKSRLLSDRFSAERPKGSFSTLEIQRTEQGDSAMYLCASSLGGAGVADTQYFGPGTRLTVL.

The chain joins TRBV11-2 to TRBJ2-2, with 8 bases matching TRBD1. CDR1 is SGHAT and CDR2 is FQNNGV in the germline V gene. Losses at the gene ends were 3 bases for V and 2 bases for J; bases not matched to a gene: 2. CDR3 length: 15 amino acids. The CDR3 nucleotides read TGTGCCAGCAGCTTGGGACAGGTCAACACCGGGGAGCTGTTTTTT. Amino acid sequence: CASSLGQVNTGELFF.

This chain links TRBV5-4 with TRBJ2-5, with 9 nucleotides matching TRBD1. V shed 4 bases, J shed 2 bases, and the junction held 6 bases outside the gene matches. The CDR3 loop spans 15 amino acids. From germline, CDR1 is SGHNT and CDR2 YYREEE (reference sequence). In DNA form, the CDR3 reads TGTGCCAGCAGCCACAGGGGGCTGAGGCAAGAGACCCAGTACTTC. The encoded protein is CASSHRGLRQETQYF.

CDR3 amino acids: CASSLRESGGYTF. The CDR3, as DNA: TGTGCCAGCAGCTTACGAGAAAGCGGCGGCTACACCTTC. This chain uses TRBV7-2 with TRBJ1-2; no reliable D call. V lost 2 bases to trimming and J lost 8 bases, with 12 bases between them. The CDR3 is 13 residues long. Germline values: CDR1 SGHTA, CDR2 FQGNSA.

The chain links TRBV7-8 to TRBJ2-7, with unresolved D. CDR1 and CDR2 (germline): SGHVS, FQNEAQ. The CDR3 sequence is 13 residues long. V lost 7 bases, J lost 6 bases, and 16 bases lay in between. The CDR3 DNA sequence: TGTGCCAGCACCTCTACGCCCCTCGGCGAGCAGTACTTC. It codes for CASTSTPLGEQYF. The entire variable domain, with the rest obtained from reference TRBV7-8 and TRBJ2-7, is as follows: GAGVSQSPRYKVAKRGQDVALRCDPISGHVSLFWYQQALGQGPEFLTYFQNEAQLDKSGLPSDRFFAERPEGSVSTLKIQRTQQEDSAVYLCASTSTPLGEQYFGPGTRLTVT.

This clone was seen just once. This chain joins TRBV5-4 and TRBJ1-4, with D possibly TRBD1 on 5 matching bases. The CDR3 runs 17 residues. CDR1 and CDR2 (germline): SGHNT, YYREEE (reference sequence). V lost 1 base, J lost 1 base, and 14 bases lay in between. CDR3 protein: CASSLRGRPGTNEKLFF. The CDR3 region has the DNA TGTGCCAGCAGCTTGAGGGGCAGGCCGGGAACTAATGAAAAACTGTTTTTT.

The chain couples TRBV19 to TRBJ1-2, with 9 bases matching TRBD1. The CDR3 consists of 14 residues. Per the germline V gene, CDR1 is LNHDA and CDR2 is SQIVND (reference sequence). Trimming removed 5 bases from V and 8 bases from J; junction bases left unmatched: 9. This chain's CDR3 is CASSFVNRGRGYTF. CDR3 sequence (DNA): TGTGCCAGTAGTTTCGTCAACAGGGGGCGCGGCTACACCTTC.

The chain joins TRBV9 to TRBJ2-1; 10 bases agree with TRBD2. The CDR3 spans 16 residues. The J segment lost 3 bases and the V segment lost 1 base, leaving 4 bases of the junction unmatched. Germline V gives CDR1 SGDLS, CDR2 YYNGEE. The CDR3 DNA reads as TGTGCCAGCAGCGTAAGGAGCGGGGGGGGCTACAATGAGCAGTTCTTC. Encoded protein: CASSVRSGGGYNEQFF.

The chain joins TRBV11-2 to TRBJ2-7; D unclear. V was pared by 4 bases and J by 7 bases, with 14 bases between. The CDR3 contains 13 residues. Per germline, CDR1 SGHAT and CDR2 FQNNGV. In DNA, the CDR3 is TGTGCCAGCAGCTCCCCACAGCATCCGGAGCAGTACTTC. Translation: CASSSPQHPEQYF.

J is TRBJ1-3 and V is TRBV29-1; tentative D call: TRBD1 (6 bases). Germline V gene lookup returns CDR1 SQVTM and CDR2 ANQGSEA. The CDR3 sequence is 18 residues long. Between the trimmed V and J ends, which lost 0 bases and 0 bases, there was a span of 18 bases. DNA for the CDR3: TGCAGCGTTGAAGATCCGGACAGTCCAAAGAACTCTGGAAACACCATATATTTT. Its translation is CSVEDPDSPKNSGNTIYF. Full variable domain (outside the CDR3, taken from reference TRBV29-1 and TRBJ1-3): SAVISQKPSRDICQRGTSLTIQCQVDSQVTMMFWYRQQPGQSLTLIATANQGSEATYESGFVIDKFPISRPNLTFSTLTVSNMSPEDSSIYLCSVEDPDSPKNSGNTIYFGEGSWLTVV.

CDR3 sequence: CASQTSITEAFF. Here the CDR3 DNA reads TGTGCCAGCCAGACATCGATTACTGAAGCTTTCTTT. This chain links TRBV6-5 with TRBJ1-1; D not resolved. Germline CDR1 reads MNHEY; CDR2 reads SVGAGI. Trimming removed 8 bases at V and 5 bases at J, with 12 bases between. The CDR3 has 12 amino acids.

This clone was counted a few times. The chain couples TRBV2 to TRBJ2-3, with D perhaps TRBD2 (5 bases). The ends were cut back, 8 bases at V and 5 bases at J, with 11 bases in the middle. Germline assignment: CDR1 SNHLY and CDR2 FYNNEI. The CDR3 loop spans 12 amino acids. The CDR3 here is CASSEGRDTQYF. The CDR3 bases are TGTGCCAGCTCGGAAGGGAGAGATACGCAGTATTTT.

The chain carries TRBV9 and TRBJ2-5; the D is unclear. The CDR3 runs to 14 residues. Germline V CDR1 and CDR2: SGDLS, YYNGEE. The ends were cut back, 0 bases at V and 5 bases at J, with 11 bases in the middle. The CDR3 reads CASSVGPPWETQYF. The DNA for the CDR3 is TGTGCCAGCAGCGTAGGGCCCCCATGGGAGACCCAGTACTTC.

This clone was seen once. CDR3 DNA sequence: TGTGCCAGCAGCCTACTAGCGGGGGGCGGGGAGCAGTACTTC. This gives the protein CASSLLAGGGEQYF. This chain uses TRBV7-2 with TRBJ2-7; the match to TRBD2 covers 12 bases. The germline CDR1 and CDR2 sequences are SGHTA and FQGNSA. CDR3 length: 14 amino acids. The V and J ends lost 5 bases and 7 bases, in that order; junction bases with no gene match: 6.

The rearrangement links TRBV19 to TRBJ2-3; 7 bases align to TRBD1. The length of the CDR3 is 16 residues. Germline CDR1 LNHDA, CDR2 SQIVND (reference sequence). J was trimmed by 5 bases and V by 2 bases; bases with no gene match: 10. As DNA, the CDR3 is TGTGCCAGTAGTATACAACAGGGGTTGGGGAAAGATACGCAGTATTTT. Protein sequence: CASSIQQGLGKDTQYF. Full variable domain (rest looked up from reference TRBV19 and TRBJ2-3): DGGITQSPKYLFRKEGQNVTLSCEQNLNHDAMYWYRQDPGQGLRLIYYSQIVNDFQKGDIAEGYSVSREKKESFPLTVTSAQKNPTAFYLCASSIQQGLGKDTQYFGPGTRLTVL.

V and J are TRBV7-2 and TRBJ1-6; D ambiguous. The V end lost 5 bases, the J end lost 7 bases, and 15 bases lay between the germline ends. Germline lookup yields CDR1 SGHTA and CDR2 FQGNSA. This CDR3 comprises 15 residues. CDR3 region: CASSPAGIGNSPLHF. CDR3 nucleotide sequence: TGTGCCAGCAGCCCCGCCGGGATAGGGAATTCACCCCTCCACTTT. Supplemented by reference TRBV7-2 and TRBJ1-6, the full variable domain reads GAGVSQSPSNKVTEKGKDVELRCDPISGHTALYWYRQSLGQGLEFLIYFQGNSAPDKSGLPSDRFSAERTGGSVSTLTIQRTQQEDSAVYLCASSPAGIGNSPLHFGNGTRLTVT.

This clone was recorded only once. The rearrangement uses TRBV28 and TRBJ2-3, with D tentatively TRBD1 (5 bases). CDR3 size: 16 residues. Trimming stripped 5 bases from V and 2 bases from J, with 17 bases between. Germline V gene data show CDR1 as MDHEN and CDR2 as SYDVKM. The CDR3 sequence: CASSPRTGLYTDTQYF. In DNA form, the CDR3 reads TGTGCCAGCAGTCCACGAACAGGATTATACACAGATACGCAGTATTTT.

The chain couples TRBV5-1 to TRBJ2-7; D is possibly TRBD2 (7 bases). V lost 0 bases, J lost 4 bases, and 11 bases lay in between. This CDR3 region has 14 residues. Germline values: CDR1 SGHRS, CDR2 YFSETQ. The CDR3 nucleotides are TGCGCCAGCAGCTTGGAGGGGGGGCGGTACGAGCAGTACTTC. It is translated as CASSLEGGRYEQYF.

The gene calls are TRBV5-1 and TRBJ2-3; D not certain. This CDR3 is 14 amino acids long. V shed 4 bases and J shed 1 base, with 10 bases lying between them. Germline V gene lookup returns CDR1 SGHRS and CDR2 YFSETQ. DNA for the CDR3: TGCGCCAGCAGCGAGGTAGACGGCACAGATACGCAGTATTTT. Its protein is CASSEVDGTDTQYF.

The chain joins TRBV9 to TRBJ1-6; possible D gene TRBD1, 6 bases. The germline V and J ends were trimmed by 2 bases and 7 bases, with 10 bases remaining between them. Per germline, CDR1 SGDLS and CDR2 YYNGEE. The CDR3 loop spans 14 amino acids. The chain's CDR3 is CASSVAGANSPLHF. The CDR3 bases are TGTGCCAGCAGCGTTGCAGGGGCCAATTCACCCCTCCACTTT.

Here the CDR3 DNA reads TGTGCCGTACCGGGAGGGGGAGGCACTGAAGCTTTCTTT. It encodes CAVPGGGGTEAFF. J is TRBJ1-1 and V is TRBV28, with a weak D call TRBD1 (6 bases). The CDR3 consists of 13 residues. Trimming removed 11 bases from V and 4 bases from J, with 17 bases in between. Germline V lookup: CDR1 MDHEN, CDR2 SYDVKM.